This T cell receptor beta chain was identified during a study of blood T cell repertoires in COVID-19. Study information: In each case, the material was cDNA or gDNA derived from T cells, B-cell-depleted T cells, or PBMCs.

In regard to this clone: Other DNA sequences in the sample encode the same CDR3.

Trimming removed 3 bases from V and 5 bases from J, with 5 bases in between. This CDR3 has 12 residues. Germline V gene data show CDR1 as LGHDT and CDR2 as YNNKEL (reference sequence). Data came from immunoSEQ multiplex PCR; TCRdb stores just in-frame clones and leaves some out. The sample contains about 240,000 clones, roughly 79% of which appear only once. V is TRBV3-1 (or the pseudogene TRBV3-2) and J is TRBJ1-5; D gene unclear. The TCR originated in an elderly woman with COVID-19, enrolled during active disease. Sample: peripheral blood. The CDR3 bases are TGTGCCAGCAGCCACCTAGATCAGCCCCAGCATTTT. The encoded protein is CASSHLDQPQHF.